This T cell receptor beta chain stems from a study of T cell changes during pregnancy in multiple sclerosis. V lost 4 bases to trimming and J lost 5 bases; unmatched junction nucleotides: 8. Germline V gene data show CDR1 as SGHTA and CDR2 as FQGNSA. The CDR3 sequence is 16 residues long. Clones were read by immunoSEQ multiplex PCR, and TCRdb kept only the in-frame ones, dropping some. The sample lists 85,000 to 95,000 clones; 91% were seen once. The rearrangement joins TRBV7-2 to TRBJ1-5; TRBD1 agrees at 10 bases. This TCR derives from a female donor in good health, enrolled as a control in a pregnancy study. The material sequenced was peripheral blood, taken after pregnancy. The CDR3 DNA sequence: TGTGCCAGCAGCTCACCGGACAGGGGGGCCGATCAGCCCCAGCATTTT. Residues: CASSSPDRGADQPQHF.